The source of this TCR beta chain is a study of early T cells in non-severe SARS-CoV-2 infection. The protocol attached unique molecular identifiers to individual cDNA molecules. TCRdb re-called the 5' RACE reads through MiXCR, storing one row per CDR3 protein. Of 75,000 to 80,000 distinct CDR3 sequences in the sample, around 10% are singletons; the top ten hold about 12%. The CDR3 consists of 17 residues. With 5 bases clipped from V and 8 bases from J, the junction kept 14 bases outside the gene matches. From germline, CDR1 is MNHEY and CDR2 SMNVEV (reference sequence). This clonotype was seen more than once but under ten times. The antigen remains undetermined. Study-level points and caveats: Anti-spike CD8 specificities were favored by VDJdb matching, whose results missed private and CD4 specificities.

The chain uses TRBV27 and TRBJ2-3; 12 nucleotides line up with TRBD2. The receptor's source is an adult who was a healthcare worker with PCR-confirmed SARS-CoV-2 infection or an uninfected control (not recorded which). The material was whole blood, obtained at baseline. The CDR3 bases are TGTGCCAGCAGTCCCCCCACGCTAGCGGGGGGGCTTGTTACGCAGTATTTT. Translating gives CASSPPTLAGGLVTQYF.